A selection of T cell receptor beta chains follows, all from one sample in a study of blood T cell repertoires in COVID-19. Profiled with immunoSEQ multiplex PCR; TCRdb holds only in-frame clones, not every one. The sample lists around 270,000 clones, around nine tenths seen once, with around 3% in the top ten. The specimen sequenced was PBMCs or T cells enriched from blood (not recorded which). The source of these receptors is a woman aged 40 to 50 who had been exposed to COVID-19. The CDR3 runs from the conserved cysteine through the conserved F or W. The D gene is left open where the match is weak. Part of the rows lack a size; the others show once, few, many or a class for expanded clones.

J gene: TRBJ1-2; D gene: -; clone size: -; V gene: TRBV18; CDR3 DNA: TGTGCCAGCTCACGGCAGGAAACAGAGGGCTATGGCTACACCTTC; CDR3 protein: CASSRQETEGYGYTF
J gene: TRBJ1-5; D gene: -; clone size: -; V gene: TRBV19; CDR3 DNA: TGTGCCAGATATGACATTCCGGGGCAGCCCCAGCATTTT; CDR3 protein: CARYDIPGQPQHF
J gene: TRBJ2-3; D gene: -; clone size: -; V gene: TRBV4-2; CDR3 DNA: TGTGCCAGCAGCCAAGAACGAGGGATGGTTTTAACAGATACGCAGTATTTT; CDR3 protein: CASSQERGMVLTDTQYF
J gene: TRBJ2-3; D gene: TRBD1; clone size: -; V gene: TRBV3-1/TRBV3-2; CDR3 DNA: TGTGCCAGCAGCCAAGATGACAGGGTGACAGATACGCAGTATTTT; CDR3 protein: CASSQDDRVTDTQYF
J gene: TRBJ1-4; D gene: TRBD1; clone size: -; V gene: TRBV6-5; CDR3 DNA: TGTGCCAGCAGGCCGGACAGGGGAGCTAATGAAAAACTGTTTTTT; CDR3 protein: CASRPDRGANEKLFF
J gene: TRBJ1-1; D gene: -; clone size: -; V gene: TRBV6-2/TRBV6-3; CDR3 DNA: TGTGCCAGCAGTTACGATGTGGGTCGAGGGACTGAAGCTTTCTTT; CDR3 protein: CASSYDVGRGTEAFF
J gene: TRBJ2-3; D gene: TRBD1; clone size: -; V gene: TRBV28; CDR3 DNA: TGTGCCAGCTACGGACAGGGTCAAGGCCCAGATACGCAGTATTTT; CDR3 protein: CASYGQGQGPDTQYF
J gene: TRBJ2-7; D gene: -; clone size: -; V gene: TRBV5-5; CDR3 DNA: TGTGCCAGCAGCTTGCGATTGGCAGAAACCTACGAGCAGTACTTC; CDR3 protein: CASSLRLAETYEQYF
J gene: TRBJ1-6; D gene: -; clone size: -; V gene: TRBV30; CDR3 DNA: TGTGCCTGGAGTGGTGGGTCCGAGGATAGTTCACCCCTCCACTTT; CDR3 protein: CAWSGGSEDSSPLHF
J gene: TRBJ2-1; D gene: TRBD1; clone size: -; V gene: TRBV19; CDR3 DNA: TGTGCCAGTAGTAGAGCAGACAGGGGGCGGGAGTTCTTC; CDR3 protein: CASSRADRGREFF
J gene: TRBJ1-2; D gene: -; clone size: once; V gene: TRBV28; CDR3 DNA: TGTGCCAGCAGTTCCCGATTTGCGGTGTCAGGGAACTATGGCTACACCTTC; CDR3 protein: CASSSRFAVSGNYGYTF
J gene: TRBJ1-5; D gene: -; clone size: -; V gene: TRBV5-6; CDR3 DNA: TGTGCCAGCGCCCGGGGTCCTAATAGCAATCAGCCCCAGCATTTT; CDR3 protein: CASARGPNSNQPQHF
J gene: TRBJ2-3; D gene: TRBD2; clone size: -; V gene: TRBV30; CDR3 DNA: TGTGCCTGGGGGGGGAGTGGGCTAGCGGCGAGCACAGATACGCAGTATTTT; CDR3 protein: CAWGGSGLAASTDTQYF
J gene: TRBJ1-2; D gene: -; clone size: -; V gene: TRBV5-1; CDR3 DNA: TGTGCCAGCAGCTTGGTGGGAGACGGACCGTATGGCTACACCTTC; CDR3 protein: CASSLVGDGPYGYTF
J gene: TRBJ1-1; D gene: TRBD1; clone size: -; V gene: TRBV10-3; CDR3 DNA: TGTGCCATCAGTGAGCAGGGGGACACTGAAGCTTTCTTT; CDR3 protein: CAISEQGDTEAFF
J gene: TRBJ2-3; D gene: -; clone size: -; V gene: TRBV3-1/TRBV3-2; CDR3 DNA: TGTGCCAGCAGCCAAGATGAGGGTTCAGATACGCAGTATTTT; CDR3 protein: CASSQDEGSDTQYF
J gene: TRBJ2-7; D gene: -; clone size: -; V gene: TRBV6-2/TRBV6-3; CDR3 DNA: TGTGCCAGCAGTTACGAGGGTTGGCGTTCCTACGAGCAGTACTTC; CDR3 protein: CASSYEGWRSYEQYF
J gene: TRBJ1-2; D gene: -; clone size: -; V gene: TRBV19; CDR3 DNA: TGTGCCAGCCGGTTCGGGACTTTGAACGGCTACACCTTC; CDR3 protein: CASRFGTLNGYTF
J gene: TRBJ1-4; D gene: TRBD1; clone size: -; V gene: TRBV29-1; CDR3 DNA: TGCAGCGTTGGGGAGGGACAGGGTATTATAAATGAAAAACTGTTTTTT; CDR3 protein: CSVGEGQGIINEKLFF
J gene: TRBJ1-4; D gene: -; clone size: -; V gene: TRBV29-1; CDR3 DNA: TGCAGCGTTGAATCAGCAACAGATCAGGAAAAACTGTTTTTT; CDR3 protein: CSVESATDQEKLFF
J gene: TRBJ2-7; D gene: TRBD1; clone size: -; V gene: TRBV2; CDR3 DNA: TGTGCCAGCAGTGTCCGGACGACAGGGGGCAGAACCTACGAGCAGTACTTC; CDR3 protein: CASSVRTTGGRTYEQYF
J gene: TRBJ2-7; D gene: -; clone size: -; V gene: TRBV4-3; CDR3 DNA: TGCGCCAGCAGCCTATCTTATCGGGGAAACTACGAGCAGTACTTC; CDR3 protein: CASSLSYRGNYEQYF
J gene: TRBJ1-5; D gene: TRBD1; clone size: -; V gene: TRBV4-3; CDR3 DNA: TGCGCCAGCAGCCAAGATCCCGACGGACAGGGCCAACGGTCACCCCAGCATTTT; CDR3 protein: CASSQDPDGQGQRSPQHF
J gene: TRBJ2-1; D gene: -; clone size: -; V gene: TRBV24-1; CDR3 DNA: TGTGCCACCAGTGACCCCGGGACAAGCCTCGTTGAGCAGTTCTTC; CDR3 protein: CATSDPGTSLVEQFF
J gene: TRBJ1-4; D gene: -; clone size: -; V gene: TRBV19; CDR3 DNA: TGTGCCACTAGCTTAGCGGGTGAAAAACTGTTTTTT; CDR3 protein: CATSLAGEKLFF
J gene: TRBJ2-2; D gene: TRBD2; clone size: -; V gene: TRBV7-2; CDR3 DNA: TGTGCCAGCAGCTTAAGCGGGACGAACACCGGGGAGCTGTTTTTT; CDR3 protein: CASSLSGTNTGELFF
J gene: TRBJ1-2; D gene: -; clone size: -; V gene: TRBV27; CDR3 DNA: TGTGCCAGCAGTCCCGATCCGACAGGATCATACTATGGCTACACCTTC; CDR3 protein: CASSPDPTGSYYGYTF
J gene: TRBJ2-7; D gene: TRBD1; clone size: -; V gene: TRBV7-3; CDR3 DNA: TGTGCCAGCAGCCCACAGGGGGACTCCTACGAGCAGTACTTC; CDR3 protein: CASSPQGDSYEQYF
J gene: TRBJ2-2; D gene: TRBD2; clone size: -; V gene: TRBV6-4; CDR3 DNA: TGTGCCAGCAGTGACACTGGGACTAGCGGGGCCACCGGGGAGCTGTTTTTT; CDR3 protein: CASSDTGTSGATGELFF
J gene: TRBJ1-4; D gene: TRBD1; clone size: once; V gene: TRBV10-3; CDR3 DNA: TGTGCCATCAGGGGGACAGGGGAGAAGGAGGAAAAACTGTTTTTT; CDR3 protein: CAIRGTGEKEEKLFF
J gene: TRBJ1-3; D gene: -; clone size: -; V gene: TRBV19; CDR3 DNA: TGTGCCAGTAGCCTTACAGGGAGCTCTGGAAACACCATATATTTT; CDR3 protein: CASSLTGSSGNTIYF
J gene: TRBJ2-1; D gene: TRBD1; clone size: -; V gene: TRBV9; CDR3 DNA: TGTGCCAGCAGCGCAACACCGACAGGGGCTCAAAATGAGCAGTTCTTC; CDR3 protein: CASSATPTGAQNEQFF
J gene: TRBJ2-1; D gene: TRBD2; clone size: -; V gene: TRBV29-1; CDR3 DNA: TGCAGCTGCTTTAGCGGGAGTTACAATGAGCAGTTCTTC; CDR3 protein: CSCFSGSYNEQFF
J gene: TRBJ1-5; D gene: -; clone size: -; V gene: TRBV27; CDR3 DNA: TGTGCCAGCAGTTTTAGGCAGGCGGGACAGCCCCAGCATTTT; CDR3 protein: CASSFRQAGQPQHF
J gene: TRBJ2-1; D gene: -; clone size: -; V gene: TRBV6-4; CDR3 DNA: TGTGCCAGCAGTGAGGGTAGCCAAAATGAGCAGTTCTTC; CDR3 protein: CASSEGSQNEQFF
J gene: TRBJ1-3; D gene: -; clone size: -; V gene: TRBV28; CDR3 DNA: TGTGCCAGCAGACTATGGCAGGGGAACACCATATATTTT; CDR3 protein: CASRLWQGNTIYF
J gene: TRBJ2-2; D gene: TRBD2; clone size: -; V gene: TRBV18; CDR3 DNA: TGTGCCAGCTCACCCACGGCGGGGGTAAACACCGGGGAGCTGTTTTTT; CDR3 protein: CASSPTAGVNTGELFF
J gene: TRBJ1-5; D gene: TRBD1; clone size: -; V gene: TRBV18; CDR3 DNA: TGTGCCAGCTCACCGGGACAGATTAGCAATCAGCCCCAGCATTTT; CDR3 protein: CASSPGQISNQPQHF
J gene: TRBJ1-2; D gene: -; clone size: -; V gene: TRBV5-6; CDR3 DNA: TGTGCCAGCAGCTTGGGGACAGTCACTCTATTTGGCTACACCTTC; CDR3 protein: CASSLGTVTLFGYTF
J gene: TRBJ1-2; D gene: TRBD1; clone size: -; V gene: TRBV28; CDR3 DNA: TGTGCCAGCAGATCCGACCGGGACAGCGCTTTTAGACACTATGGCTACACCTTC; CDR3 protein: CASRSDRDSAFRHYGYTF
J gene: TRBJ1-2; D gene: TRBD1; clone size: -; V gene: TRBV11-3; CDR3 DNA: TGTGCCAGCAGCTCCCTCATTAACCAACAGGGGGTCGACTATGGCTACACCTTC; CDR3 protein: CASSSLINQQGVDYGYTF
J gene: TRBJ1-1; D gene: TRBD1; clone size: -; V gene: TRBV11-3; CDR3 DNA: TGTGCCAGCAGCCTAGACGAAGAAAGACAGGGGAACACTGAAGCTTTCTTT; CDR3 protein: CASSLDEERQGNTEAFF
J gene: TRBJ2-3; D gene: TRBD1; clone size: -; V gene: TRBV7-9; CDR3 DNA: TGTGCCAGCAGCCGCGGACAGGGGGACACAGATACGCAGTATTTT; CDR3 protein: CASSRGQGDTDTQYF
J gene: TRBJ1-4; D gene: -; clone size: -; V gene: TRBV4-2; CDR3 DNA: TGTGCCAGCAGCCAAGATATAGCAACTAATGAAAAACTGTTTTTT; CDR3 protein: CASSQDIATNEKLFF
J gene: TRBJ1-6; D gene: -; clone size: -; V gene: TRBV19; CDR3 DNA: TGTGCCAGTACTCGGGGAAGCAATTCACCCCTCCACTTT; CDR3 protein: CASTRGSNSPLHF
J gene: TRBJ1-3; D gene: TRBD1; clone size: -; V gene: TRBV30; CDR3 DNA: TGTGCCTGGAGTAAGGGGACAGCTGGAAACACCATATATTTT; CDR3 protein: CAWSKGTAGNTIYF
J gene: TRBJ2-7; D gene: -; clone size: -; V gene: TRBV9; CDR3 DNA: TGTGCCAGCAGCGAAACCGCGACCTACGAGCAGTACTTC; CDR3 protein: CASSETATYEQYF
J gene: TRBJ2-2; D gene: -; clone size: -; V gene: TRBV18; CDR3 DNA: TGTGCCAGCTCACCATCTGGGCCCACCGGGGAGCTGTTTTTT; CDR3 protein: CASSPSGPTGELFF
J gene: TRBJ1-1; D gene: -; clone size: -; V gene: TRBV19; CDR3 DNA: TGTGCCAGTAGCACTCGAACCACTGAAGCTTTCTTT; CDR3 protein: CASSTRTTEAFF
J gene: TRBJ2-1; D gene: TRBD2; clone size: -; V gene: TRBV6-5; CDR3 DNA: TGTGCCAGCAGCGCTGGGACTAGCGGGATCAATGAGCAGTTCTTC; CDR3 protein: CASSAGTSGINEQFF
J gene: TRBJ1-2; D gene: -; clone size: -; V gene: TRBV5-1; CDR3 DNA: TGCGCCAGCAGCTTGGCGAGCGGGGATAGGGGCTATGGCTACACCTTC; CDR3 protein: CASSLASGDRGYGYTF
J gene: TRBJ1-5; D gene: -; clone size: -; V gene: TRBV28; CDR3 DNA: TGTGCCAGCAGTCGACCCGCCCCAGGGGGCAATCAGCCCCAGCATTTT; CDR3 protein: CASSRPAPGGNQPQHF
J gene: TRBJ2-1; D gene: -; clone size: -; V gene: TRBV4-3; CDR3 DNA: TGCGCCAGCAGCGGCCTAGCGTCTACCAATGAGCAGTTCTTC; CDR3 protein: CASSGLASTNEQFF
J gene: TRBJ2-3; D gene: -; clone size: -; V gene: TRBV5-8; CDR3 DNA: TGTGCCAGCAGCCCATGGGTAGCCAGCACGCAGTATTTT; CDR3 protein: CASSPWVASTQYF
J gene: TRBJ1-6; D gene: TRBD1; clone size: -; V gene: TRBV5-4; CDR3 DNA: TGTGCCAGCAGCTTGGCCTCCCGGCCAGGGGGCGGATCACCCCTCCACTTT; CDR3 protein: CASSLASRPGGGSPLHF
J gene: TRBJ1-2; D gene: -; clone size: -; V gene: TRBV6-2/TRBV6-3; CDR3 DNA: TGTGCCAGCAGTTACGGGGCTACTAACTATGGCTACACCTTC; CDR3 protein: CASSYGATNYGYTF
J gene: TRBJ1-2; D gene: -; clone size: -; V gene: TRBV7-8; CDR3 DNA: TGTGCCAGCAGCTTAGAAGGGAGTTACTATGGCTACACCTTC; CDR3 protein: CASSLEGSYYGYTF